The 27 T cell receptor beta chains below were found in one sample sequenced in a study of TIL therapy for anti-PD-1-resistant metastatic lung cancer (dated by TCRdb to the early 2020s). Using bias-controlled multiplex PCR with the immunoSEQ v3 hsTCRB kit, the TCR beta CDR3 regions were amplified from genomic DNA. TCRdb carries this immuneACCESS record with in-frame sequences only. Its versions omit some clonotypes, under half of them owing to an unresolved V gene in the studies checked, with the rest unexplained. This sample lists about 50,000 clones; approximately 83% were detected once. Around 5% of the sample rests with the top ten. The sample's time point label, in plain terms: pre-treatment sample, taken before nivolumab and TIL therapy. Sequenced material: blood, taken at baseline. The receptors stem from a person between 25 and 79 years old with non-small cell lung cancer.

The CDR3 reads CAWTHQNYGYTF. CDR3 DNA sequence: TGTGCCTGGACGCACCAGAACTATGGCTACACCTTC. The J gene is TRBJ1-2, the V gene TRBV30; no reliable D call. CDR3 size: 12 residues. In germline, CDR1 is GTSNPN, CDR2 SVGIG (reference sequence). Trimming shortened V by 4 bases and J by 2 bases, and 8 bases separated the two germline ends.

The chain is built from TRBV18 and TRBJ2-7; possibly TRBD1 for D (6 bases). The V end lost 6 bases, the J end lost 5 bases, and 14 bases lay between the germline ends. Germline V gene data show CDR1 as KGHSH and CDR2 as LQKENI. This CDR3 has 13 residues. CDR3 DNA: TGTGCCAGCTCGCTAACAGGGTTCAACGAGCAGTACTTC. This codes for CASSLTGFNEQYF. Using reference TRBV18 and TRBJ2-7 for the parts outside the CDR3, the full variable domain is NAGVMQNPRHLVRRRGQEARLRCSPMKGHSHVYWYRQLPEEGLKFMVYLQKENIIDESGMPKERFSAEFPKEGPSILRIQQVVRGDSAAYFCASSLTGFNEQYFGPGTRLTVT.

The DNA for the CDR3 is TGTGCCAGCAGTGTACCGGGCCTTGGGTACGAGCAGTACTTC. Amino acids: CASSVPGLGYEQYF. The J gene is TRBJ2-7, the V gene TRBV28; D gene ambiguous. The germline V gene encodes CDR1 MDHEN and CDR2 SYDVKM. V was cut by 5 bases and J by 4 bases, with 15 bases left in between. This CDR3 has 14 amino acids.

CDR3 in amino acids: CASQGGWTGELFF. As DNA, the CDR3 is TGCGCCAGCCAGGGGGGATGGACCGGGGAGCTGTTTTTT. The genes are TRBV10-2 and TRBJ2-2; the D gene is possibly TRBD1 (7 bases). Germline-derived CDR1 and CDR2 are WSHSY and SAAADI. The CDR3 extends over 13 amino acids. V was cut by 8 bases and J by 5 bases, with 12 bases left in between.

The V and J genes are TRBV30 and TRBJ2-6; D uncertain. The CDR3 spans 14 residues. V lost 2 bases and J lost 2, with 7 bases in between. Germline V lookup: CDR1 GTSNPN, CDR2 SVGIG (reference sequence). The CDR3 DNA reads as TGTGCCTGGAGTCCCCCTCCTGGGGCCAACGTCCTGACTTTC. Protein sequence: CAWSPPPGANVLTF.

The chain links TRBV12-3 or TRBV12-4 to TRBJ1-1, with D uncertain. The CDR3 totals 13 residues. Trimming shortened V by 1 base and J by 0 bases, and 3 bases separated the two germline ends. The CDR3 nucleotides read TGTGCCAGCAGTTTAGGGTTGAACACTGAAGCTTTCTTT. As protein: CASSLGLNTEAFF.

In its sample, this clone was seen once. The chain joins TRBV6-2 or TRBV6-3 to TRBJ1-2; a weak D match, TRBD1 (5 bases). The germline V gene has CDR1 MNHEY and CDR2 SVGEGT. CDR3 length equals 14 residues. The V and J ends lost 4 bases and 4 bases respectively, with 13 bases between them. This CDR3 is CASSLGQGLYGYTF. The CDR3 DNA sequence: TGTGCCAGCAGTTTGGGTCAGGGACTCTATGGCTACACCTTC.

This clone has a handful of counts. This rearrangement joins TRBV28 to TRBJ1-1; D possibly corresponds to TRBD1 (6 bases). The V and J ends lost 2 bases and 3 bases respectively, with 16 bases between them. The CDR3 is 16 amino acids. Germline assignment: CDR1 MDHEN and CDR2 SYDVKM. CDR3: CASSLGGQRYDTEAFF. CDR3 coding DNA: TGTGCCAGCAGTTTAGGGGGGCAGAGATACGACACTGAAGCTTTCTTT.

CDR3: CATIAGTGTSYEQYF. Written as DNA, the CDR3 is TGTGCCACCATAGCCGGGACAGGGACCTCCTACGAGCAGTACTTC. The gene calls are TRBV28 and TRBJ2-7; 9 bases map to TRBD1. V lost 10 bases to trimming and J lost 0 bases; unmatched junction nucleotides: 10. CDR1 and CDR2 (germline): MDHEN, SYDVKM. The CDR3 loop spans 15 amino acids. Combining the CDR3 with reference TRBV28 and TRBJ2-7 gives the whole variable domain DVKVTQSSRYLVKRTGEKVFLECVQDMDHENMFWYRQDPGLGLRLIYFSYDVKMKEKGDIPEGYSVSREKKERFSLILESASTNQTSMYLCATIAGTGTSYEQYFGPGTRLTVT.

The chain is built from TRBV28 and TRBJ2-5, with TRBD1 matching over 7 bases. The CDR3 runs 14 residues. Germline CDR1 is MDHEN and CDR2 is SYDVKM. V gave up 5 bases and J gave up 7 bases; unmatched junction bases: 10. The CDR3 is CASSRQGPARTQYF. Here the CDR3 DNA reads TGTGCCAGCAGTAGACAGGGTCCCGCGCGGACCCAGTACTTC.

The CDR3 nucleotides read TGCGCCAGCAGCCAGGAACCCCCTCCGGCCTACGAGCAGTACTTC. Its protein is CASSQEPPPAYEQYF. The chain couples TRBV4-3 to TRBJ2-7, with unresolved D. Germline assignment: CDR1 LGHNA and CDR2 YSLEER. The germline V and J ends were trimmed by 3 bases and 2 bases, with 14 bases remaining between them. The CDR3 covers 15 residues.

The rearrangement joins TRBV6-5 to TRBJ2-7; 7 nucleotides agree with TRBD2. The CDR3 contains 13 residues. The V gene end was trimmed by 10 bases and the J gene end by 6 bases; junction bases not matched to a gene: 12. Per germline, CDR1 MNHEY and CDR2 SVGAGI. The CDR3 here is CATKTSRFVEQYF. The CDR3 coding sequence is TGTGCCACAAAGACTAGCAGGTTCGTCGAGCAGTACTTC.

The chain joins TRBV9 to TRBJ1-6; weak D call: TRBD1 (6 bases). Germline V gene sequence: CDR1 SGDLS, CDR2 YYNGEE. The CDR3 consists of 16 residues. Trimming took off 3 bases at V and 8 bases at J, with 18 bases between the two ends. CDR3 residues: CASSAYPDRRDSPLHF. As DNA, the CDR3 is TGTGCCAGCAGCGCGTACCCCGACAGGCGGGATTCACCCCTCCACTTT.

In its sample, this clone was seen a few times. This chain links TRBV18 with TRBJ2-2; unclear D gene. The CDR3 loop spans 16 amino acids. Germline V gene lookup returns CDR1 KGHSH and CDR2 LQKENI. Trimming removed 0 bases from V and 4 bases from J, with 12 bases in between. The CDR3 region has the DNA TGTGCCAGCTCACCACCTCAGCGCTCGAGCACCGGGGAGCTGTTTTTT. Translation gives CASSPPQRSSTGELFF.

The chain links TRBV5-1 to TRBJ2-2; tentative D call: TRBD2 (7 bases). Germline CDR1 reads SGHRS; CDR2 reads YFSETQ. CDR3 length: 14 amino acids. V was trimmed by 5 bases and J by 7 bases, leaving 15 bases between them. The CDR3 reads CASRSRGASGELFF. The CDR3 DNA reads TGCGCCAGCAGGTCCCGGGGGGCCAGCGGGGAGCTGTTTTTT.

This sequence joins TRBV12-3 or TRBV12-4 and TRBJ1-1; TRBD1 is a possible D gene (5 bases). This CDR3 has 13 amino acids. V was pared by 5 bases and J by 7 bases, with 14 bases between. This CDR3 is CASSPQRGIEAFF. DNA of the CDR3: TGTGCCAGCAGTCCCCAGCGGGGGATTGAAGCTTTCTTT.

This chain joins TRBV10-2 and TRBJ2-5; 8 bases match TRBD2. The V gene's germline CDR1 is WSHSY and CDR2 SAAADI. The CDR3 has 13 amino acids. J gave up 5 bases and V 8 bases, and 7 bases lay outside the gene matches. The CDR3 sequence: CASRAGVGETQYF. For the CDR3, the DNA is TGCGCCAGCCGAGCGGGGGTGGGGGAGACCCAGTACTTC.

The gene calls are TRBV24-1 and TRBJ2-3; D may be TRBD2 (7 bases). V lost 5 bases to trimming and J lost 0 bases, with 11 bases between them. Looked up from germline, CDR1 is KGHDR and CDR2 is SFDVKD. There are 15 residues in the CDR3. CDR3 sequence: CATSVGGASTDTQYF. The DNA for the CDR3 is TGTGCCACCAGTGTAGGGGGGGCTAGCACAGATACGCAGTATTTT.

The V and J genes are TRBV7-2 and TRBJ2-5; 10 bases are shared with TRBD2. The J segment lost 1 base and the V segment lost 0 bases, leaving 2 bases of the junction unmatched. The CDR3 is 16 amino acids. Looked up from germline, CDR1 is SGHTA and CDR2 is FQGNSA. For the CDR3, the DNA is TGTGCCAGCAGCTTAGCGTCTAGCGGGGGCCAAGAGACCCAGTACTTC. Its translation is CASSLASSGGQETQYF.

The V and J genes are TRBV10-3 and TRBJ1-1; 9 bases match TRBD1. The V and J ends lost 6 bases and 1 base, in that order; junction bases with no gene match: 15. CDR1 ENHRY and CDR2 SYGVKD come from the germline V gene. The length of the CDR3 is 18 residues. The CDR3 spells CAISGRTGAAGPNTEAFF. CDR3 sequence (DNA): TGTGCCATCAGCGGGAGGACAGGGGCCGCTGGCCCGAACACTGAAGCTTTCTTT.

This chain links TRBV6-5 with TRBJ2-2; TRBD1 aligns across 10 bases. The ends lost 2 bases at V and 5 bases at J; junction bases unmatched: 5. Germline CDR1 MNHEY, CDR2 SVGAGI. The CDR3 loop spans 16 amino acids. In DNA form, the CDR3 reads TGTGCCAGCAGTTACGGGACAGGGGCCGGAACCGGGGAGCTGTTTTTT. Translating it yields CASSYGTGAGTGELFF.

The chain has TRBV7-3 and TRBJ2-5; the match to TRBD1 covers 8 bases. This CDR3 has 15 amino acids. The V gene end was trimmed by 0 bases and the J gene end by 1 base; junction bases not matched to a gene: 1. Germline CDR1 SGHTA, CDR2 FQGTGA. The CDR3 here is CASSLTGTGQETQYF. The CDR3 nucleotides are TGTGCCAGCAGCTTAACCGGGACAGGCCAAGAGACCCAGTACTTC.

The rearrangement uses TRBV7-6 and TRBJ2-1, with D maybe TRBD2 (5 bases). CDR3 length: 12 amino acids. Trimming took off 3 bases at V and 10 bases at J, with 10 bases between the two ends. Germline V gene sequence: CDR1 SGHVS, CDR2 FNYEAQ. CDR3 DNA: TGTGCCAGCAGCTTTATGACGGGGGAGCAGTTCTTC. It translates to CASSFMTGEQFF.

The chain employs TRBV6-6 and TRBJ2-7; D tentatively fits TRBD1 or TRBD2 (6 bases each). CDR1 and CDR2 (germline): MNHNY, SVGAGI (reference sequence). This CDR3 contains 15 residues. Trimming cost V 6 bases and J 3 bases, with 18 bases left between them. The CDR3: CASRSGTMGGYEQYF. DNA for the CDR3: TGTGCCAGCAGATCCGGGACAATGGGGGGCTACGAGCAGTACTTC.

The gene calls are TRBV12-3 or TRBV12-4 and TRBJ1-6; D is ambiguous. The CDR3 has 13 residues. Between the trimmed V and J ends, which lost 7 bases and 6 bases, there was a span of 10 bases. In DNA form, the CDR3 reads TGTGCCAGCACCCCGGGGTCTAATTCACCCCTCCACTTT. It codes for CASTPGSNSPLHF.

A few counts support this clone. The V and J genes are TRBV7-9 and TRBJ1-4; 9 nucleotides match TRBD1. This CDR3 contains 18 residues. V gave up 3 bases and J gave up 4 bases; unmatched junction bases: 12. CDR1 is SEHNR, CDR2 FQNEAQ, per germline (reference sequence). CDR3 DNA: TGTGCCAGCAGCTTCGGATTGGCGGGACAGGGACTTAATGAAAAACTGTTTTTT. This sequence encodes CASSFGLAGQGLNEKLFF.

This rearrangement joins TRBV5-1 to TRBJ2-1, with 9 bases identical to TRBD1. Germline V gene sequence: CDR1 SGHRS, CDR2 YFSETQ. This CDR3 is 15 amino acids long. V dropped 2 bases and J dropped 4; count of bases not matched to a gene: 4. The DNA for the CDR3 is TGCGCCAGCAGCTTCGGACAGGGGCATTACAATGAGCAGTTCTTC. It translates to CASSFGQGHYNEQFF.